The clone carrying this T cell receptor beta chain showed up just once. What it recognizes is unknown. Per germline, CDR1 ENHRY and CDR2 SYGVKD. V was trimmed by 6 bases and J by 1 base, leaving 16 bases between them. This CDR3 is built from 15 residues. The unexposed donors gave CD4+ T cells in about 2011-2019, prior to COVID-19. The data were taken from a study of CD4 T cells in relation to SARS-CoV-2 and coronaviruses. Data came from immunoSEQ multiplex PCR; TCRdb stores just in-frame clones and leaves some out. The data show tens of thousands of clones, 80% to 95% seen once. Study-level findings and limits: Memory recall responses, not primary responses primed in culture, are what the assay detects. Compared with monoreactive clones, crossreactive clones showed significantly weaker SARS-CoV-2 expansion.

The sequence was collected from a human donor in good health. Sequenced sample: naive CD4+ T cells from PBMCs. Subset: naive CD4+ T cells isolated by negative enrichment. V gene TRBV10-3 combines with J gene TRBJ2-7; D is tentatively TRBD1 or TRBD2 (5 bases each). The CDR3 region has the DNA TGTGCCATCAGCTTAGGGCCGGGACCTTCCTACGAGCAGTACTTC. Protein: CAISLGPGPSYEQYF.